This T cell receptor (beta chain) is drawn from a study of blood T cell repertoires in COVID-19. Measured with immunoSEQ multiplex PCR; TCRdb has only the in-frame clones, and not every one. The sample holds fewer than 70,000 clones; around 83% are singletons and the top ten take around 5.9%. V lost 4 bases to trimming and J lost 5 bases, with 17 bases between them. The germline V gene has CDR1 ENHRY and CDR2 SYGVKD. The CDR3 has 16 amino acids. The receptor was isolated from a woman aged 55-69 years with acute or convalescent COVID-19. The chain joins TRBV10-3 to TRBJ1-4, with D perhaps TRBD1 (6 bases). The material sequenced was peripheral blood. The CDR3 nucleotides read TGTGCCATCAGTGGGGGGCAGGGCCCAAAGAATGAAAAACTGTTTTTT. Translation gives CAISGGQGPKNEKLFF.